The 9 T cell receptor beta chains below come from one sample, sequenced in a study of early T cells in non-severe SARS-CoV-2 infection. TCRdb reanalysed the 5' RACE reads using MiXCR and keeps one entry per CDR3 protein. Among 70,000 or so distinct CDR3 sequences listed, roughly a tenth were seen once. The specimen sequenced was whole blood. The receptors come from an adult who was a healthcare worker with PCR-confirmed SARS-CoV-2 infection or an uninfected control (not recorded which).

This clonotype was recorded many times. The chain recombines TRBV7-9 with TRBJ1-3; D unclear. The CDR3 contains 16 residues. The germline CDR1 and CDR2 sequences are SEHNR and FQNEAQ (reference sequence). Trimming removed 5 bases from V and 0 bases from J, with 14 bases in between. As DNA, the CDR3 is TGTGCCAGCAGCGAACTCGACTCCGGCTCTGGAAACACCATATATTTT. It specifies CASSELDSGSGNTIYF.

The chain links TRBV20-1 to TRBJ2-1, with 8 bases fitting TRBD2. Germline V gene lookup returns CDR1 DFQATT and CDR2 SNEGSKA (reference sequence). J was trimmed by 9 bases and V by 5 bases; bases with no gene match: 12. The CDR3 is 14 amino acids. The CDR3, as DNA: TGCAGTGCTGGGGGGGGACTAGGCGAGAGTGAGCAGTTCTTC. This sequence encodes CSAGGGLGESEQFF.

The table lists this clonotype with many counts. This CDR3 reads CASKGLAGGDNEQFF. The CDR3 nucleotides read TGTGCCAGCAAGGGACTAGCGGGAGGAGATAATGAGCAGTTCTTC. This chain joins TRBV27 and TRBJ2-1, with 15 bases lining up with TRBD2. Trimming cost V 7 bases and J 7 bases; bases outside gene matches: 5. The germline V gene encodes CDR1 MNHEY and CDR2 SMNVEV (reference sequence). The CDR3 loop spans 15 amino acids.

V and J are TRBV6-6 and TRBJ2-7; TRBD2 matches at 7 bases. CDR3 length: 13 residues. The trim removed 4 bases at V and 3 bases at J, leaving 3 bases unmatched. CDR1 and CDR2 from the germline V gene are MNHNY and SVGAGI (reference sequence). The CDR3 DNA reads TGTGCCAGCAGTTCGGGACTAATCTACGAGCAGTACTTC. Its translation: CASSSGLIYEQYF.

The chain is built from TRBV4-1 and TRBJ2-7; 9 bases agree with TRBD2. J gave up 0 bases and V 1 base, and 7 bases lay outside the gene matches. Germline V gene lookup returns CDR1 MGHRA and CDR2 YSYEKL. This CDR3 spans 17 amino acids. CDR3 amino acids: CASSQAGTSLTSYEQYF. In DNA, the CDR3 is TGCGCCAGCAGCCAAGCAGGGACTAGCTTAACCTCCTACGAGCAGTACTTC.

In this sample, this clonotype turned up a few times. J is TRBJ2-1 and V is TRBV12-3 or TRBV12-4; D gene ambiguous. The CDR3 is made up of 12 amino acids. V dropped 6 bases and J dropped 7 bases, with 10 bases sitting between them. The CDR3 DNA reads TGTGCCAGCAGCCCTACCAGAAATGAGCAGTTCTTC. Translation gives CASSPTRNEQFF.

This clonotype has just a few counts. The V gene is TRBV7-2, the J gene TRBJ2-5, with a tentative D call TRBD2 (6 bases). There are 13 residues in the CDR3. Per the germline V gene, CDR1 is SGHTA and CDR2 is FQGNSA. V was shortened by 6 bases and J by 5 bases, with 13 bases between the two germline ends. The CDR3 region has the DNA TGTGCCAGCAGTCCGGGAGTCCGGGAGACCCAGTACTTC. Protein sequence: CASSPGVRETQYF.

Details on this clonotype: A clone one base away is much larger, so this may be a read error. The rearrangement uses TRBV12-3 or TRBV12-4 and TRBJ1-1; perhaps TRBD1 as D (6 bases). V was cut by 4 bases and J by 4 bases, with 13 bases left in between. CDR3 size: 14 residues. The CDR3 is CASSSTGSPTEAFF. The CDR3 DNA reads TGTGCCAGCAGTTCTACAGGGAGTCCCACTGAAGCTTTCTTT.

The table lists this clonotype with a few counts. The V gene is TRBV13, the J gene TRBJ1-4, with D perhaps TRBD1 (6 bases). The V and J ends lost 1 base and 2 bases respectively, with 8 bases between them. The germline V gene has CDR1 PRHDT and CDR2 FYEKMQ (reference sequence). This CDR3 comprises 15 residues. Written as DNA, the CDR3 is TGTGCCAGCAGCTTAGCAGGGGTGACTAATGAAAAACTGTTTTTT. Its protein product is CASSLAGVTNEKLFF.